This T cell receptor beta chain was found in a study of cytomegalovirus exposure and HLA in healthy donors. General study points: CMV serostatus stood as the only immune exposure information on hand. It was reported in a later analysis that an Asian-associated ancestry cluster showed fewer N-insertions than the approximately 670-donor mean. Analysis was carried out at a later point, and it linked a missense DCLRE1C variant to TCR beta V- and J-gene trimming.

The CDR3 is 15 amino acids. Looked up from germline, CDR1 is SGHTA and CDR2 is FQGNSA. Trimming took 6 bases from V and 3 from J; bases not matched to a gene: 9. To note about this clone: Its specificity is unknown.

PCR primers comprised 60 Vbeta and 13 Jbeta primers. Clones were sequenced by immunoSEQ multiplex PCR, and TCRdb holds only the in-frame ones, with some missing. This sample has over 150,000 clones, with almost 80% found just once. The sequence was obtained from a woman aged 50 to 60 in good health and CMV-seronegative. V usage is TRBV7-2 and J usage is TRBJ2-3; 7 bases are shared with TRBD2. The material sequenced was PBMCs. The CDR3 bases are TGTGCCAGCAGTTGGACGGGGGAGGGGACAGATACGCAGTATTTT. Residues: CASSWTGEGTDTQYF.